These T cell receptor beta chains were read from a single sample in a study of blood T cells in healthy people across ages. TCRdb reanalysed the 5' RACE reads using MiXCR and keeps one entry per CDR3 protein. Of roughly 1,500,000 distinct CDR3 sequences listed, about 31% were seen once; the top ten hold around 11%. The specimen was blood. The receptors shown here come from a woman in her 30s in good health. Both conserved end residues are part of each CDR3. The D gene is left open where the match is weak. Where a row states a size, it is once, few, many or the class of an expanded clone; other rows omit it.

V gene: TRBV4-1
D gene: TRBD2
J gene: TRBJ2-3
clone size: few
CDR3 length: 16
CDR3 protein: CASSQTGSGGTDTQYF
CDR3 DNA: TGCGCCAGCAGCCAAACGGGTAGCGGGGGCACAGATACGCAGTATTTT

V gene: TRBV5-1
D gene: .
J gene: TRBJ2-6
clone size: few
CDR3 length: 16
CDR3 protein: CASSARPSSGANVLTF
CDR3 DNA: TGCGCCAGCAGCGCGAGACCGAGCTCTGGGGCCAACGTCCTGACTTTC

V gene: TRBV28
D gene: .
J gene: TRBJ2-5
clone size: few
CDR3 length: 16
CDR3 protein: CASRTNKGGARETQYF
CDR3 DNA: TGTGCCAGCAGAACGAATAAAGGGGGAGCCAGAGAGACCCAGTACTTC

V gene: TRBV9
D gene: TRBD1
J gene: TRBJ1-2
clone size: .
CDR3 length: 16
CDR3 protein: CASSADRQGLNYGYTF
CDR3 DNA: TGTGCCAGCAGCGCGGATCGACAGGGGTTAAACTATGGCTACACCTTC

V gene: TRBV18
D gene: TRBD2
J gene: TRBJ2-1
clone size: few
CDR3 length: 14
CDR3 protein: CASSSGPGGNEQFF
CDR3 DNA: TGTGCCAGCTCATCCGGGCCGGGGGGTAATGAGCAGTTCTTC

V gene: TRBV20-1
D gene: TRBD2
J gene: TRBJ2-7
clone size: .
CDR3 length: 15
CDR3 protein: CSAKGTSGGRYEQYF
CDR3 DNA: TGCAGTGCTAAAGGGACTAGCGGGGGCCGCTACGAGCAGTACTTC

V gene: TRBV4-2
D gene: .
J gene: TRBJ2-1
clone size: .
CDR3 length: 17
CDR3 protein: CASSQNIRDLAPFEQFF
CDR3 DNA: TGTGCCAGCAGCCAAAATATCCGGGACTTGGCTCCTTTTGAGCAGTTCTTC

V gene: TRBV5-1
D gene: TRBD2
J gene: TRBJ2-1
clone size: .
CDR3 length: 18
CDR3 protein: CASSSPSGRGGSYNEQFF
CDR3 DNA: TGCGCCAGCAGCTCGCCTAGCGGGAGAGGGGGCTCCTACAATGAGCAGTTCTTC

V gene: TRBV29-1
D gene: TRBD1
J gene: TRBJ2-1
clone size: .
CDR3 length: 14
CDR3 protein: CSVEGGRGYNEQFF
CDR3 DNA: TGCAGCGTCGAAGGGGGCAGGGGTTACAATGAGCAGTTCTTC

V gene: TRBV12-3/TRBV12-4
D gene: TRBD1
J gene: TRBJ1-2
clone size: few
CDR3 length: 15
CDR3 protein: CASSHSSGTVQYYTF
CDR3 DNA: TGTGCCAGCAGCCACTCTTCCGGGACAGTCCAATACTACACCTTC

V gene: TRBV5-1
D gene: TRBD2
J gene: TRBJ2-1
clone size: .
CDR3 length: 14
CDR3 protein: CASASSGGHNEQFF
CDR3 DNA: TGCGCCAGTGCCTCTAGCGGGGGGCACAATGAGCAGTTCTTC

V gene: TRBV29-1
D gene: TRBD1
J gene: TRBJ2-1
clone size: few
CDR3 length: 14
CDR3 protein: CSGTGTGAYNEQFF
CDR3 DNA: TGCAGCGGAACCGGGACAGGGGCCTACAATGAGCAGTTCTTC

V gene: TRBV7-9
D gene: .
J gene: TRBJ1-1
clone size: few
CDR3 length: 16
CDR3 protein: CASSIDSGGRWAEAFF
CDR3 DNA: TGTGCCAGCAGCATCGATTCAGGAGGGAGGTGGGCTGAAGCTTTCTTT

V gene: TRBV24-1
D gene: TRBD2
J gene: TRBJ2-1
clone size: few
CDR3 length: 18
CDR3 protein: CATSDSGTSGDSYNEQFF
CDR3 DNA: TGTGCCACCAGTGATTCGGGGACTAGCGGGGATTCCTACAATGAGCAGTTCTTC

V gene: TRBV20-1
D gene: .
J gene: TRBJ1-5
clone size: .
CDR3 length: 14
CDR3 protein: CSATGIGPNQPQHF
CDR3 DNA: TGCAGTGCTACGGGGATTGGGCCCAATCAGCCCCAGCATTTT

V gene: TRBV27
D gene: .
J gene: TRBJ1-1
clone size: .
CDR3 length: 14
CDR3 protein: CASSFRDMNTEAFF
CDR3 DNA: TGTGCCAGCAGTTTCCGGGACATGAACACTGAAGCTTTCTTT

V gene: TRBV14
D gene: .
J gene: TRBJ2-1
clone size: few
CDR3 length: 22
CDR3 protein: CASSPLPRGLTGWFSSYNEQFF
CDR3 DNA: TGTGCCAGCAGCCCCCTCCCACGCGGACTCACGGGGTGGTTTAGCTCCTACAATGAGCAGTTCTTC

V gene: TRBV10-3
D gene: TRBD1
J gene: TRBJ1-2
clone size: .
CDR3 length: 15
CDR3 protein: CAISMGQSLLYGYTF
CDR3 DNA: TGTGCCATCAGTATGGGACAGTCTCTGCTCTATGGCTACACCTTC

V gene: TRBV28
D gene: TRBD2
J gene: TRBJ2-7
clone size: few
CDR3 length: 16
CDR3 protein: CASSLSLGLASYEQYF
CDR3 DNA: TGTGCCAGCAGTTTATCCTTGGGACTAGCGTCCTACGAGCAGTACTTC

V gene: TRBV5-6
D gene: .
J gene: TRBJ1-2
clone size: .
CDR3 length: 14
CDR3 protein: CASSLNVGPYGYTF
CDR3 DNA: TGTGCCAGCAGCTTGAACGTCGGCCCCTATGGCTACACCTTC

V gene: TRBV27
D gene: TRBD1
J gene: TRBJ1-5
clone size: .
CDR3 length: 14
CDR3 protein: CASSQGVPNQPQHF
CDR3 DNA: TGTGCCAGCAGCCAGGGGGTTCCCAATCAGCCCCAGCATTTT

V gene: TRBV7-3
D gene: .
J gene: TRBJ2-1
clone size: .
CDR3 length: 15
CDR3 protein: CASSLEPREGNEQFF
CDR3 DNA: TGTGCCAGCAGCTTAGAGCCTCGTGAGGGAAATGAGCAGTTCTTC

V gene: TRBV3-1
D gene: .
J gene: TRBJ2-7
clone size: .
CDR3 length: 15
CDR3 protein: CASSQAFRGTYEQYF
CDR3 DNA: TGTGCCAGCAGCCAAGCATTTCGCGGAACCTACGAGCAGTACTTC

V gene: TRBV6-5
D gene: TRBD1
J gene: TRBJ1-5
clone size: .
CDR3 length: 15
CDR3 protein: CASSAGTVSNQPQHF
CDR3 DNA: TGTGCCAGCAGTGCCGGGACAGTTAGCAATCAGCCCCAGCATTTT

V gene: TRBV12-3/TRBV12-4
D gene: TRBD1
J gene: TRBJ2-5
clone size: .
CDR3 length: 15
CDR3 protein: CASSDRDRGVETQYF
CDR3 DNA: TGTGCCAGCAGTGACCGGGACAGGGGGGTAGAGACCCAGTACTTC

V gene: TRBV28
D gene: .
J gene: TRBJ2-1
clone size: .
CDR3 length: 15
CDR3 protein: CAGSSRTDNYNEQFF
CDR3 DNA: TGTGCCGGCAGTTCTAGGACAGATAACTACAATGAGCAGTTCTTC

V gene: TRBV5-4
D gene: .
J gene: TRBJ2-5
clone size: .
CDR3 length: 17
CDR3 protein: CASSPDASGYFQETQYF
CDR3 DNA: TGTGCCAGCAGCCCCGACGCCTCGGGATATTTCCAAGAGACCCAGTACTTC

V gene: TRBV9
D gene: TRBD2
J gene: TRBJ2-5
clone size: few
CDR3 length: 15
CDR3 protein: CASSEALAGGETQYF
CDR3 DNA: TGTGCCAGCAGCGAAGCCCTAGCGGGAGGAGAGACCCAGTACTTC

V gene: TRBV4-1
D gene: .
J gene: TRBJ1-6
clone size: .
CDR3 length: 16
CDR3 protein: CASSPRTWEYRSPLHF
CDR3 DNA: TGCGCCAGCAGCCCAAGGACGTGGGAATATCGGTCACCCCTCCACTTT

V gene: TRBV5-1
D gene: TRBD1
J gene: TRBJ2-1
clone size: many
CDR3 length: 14
CDR3 protein: CASSPGQGDNEQFF
CDR3 DNA: TGCGCCAGCAGCCCGGGACAGGGGGACAATGAGCAGTTCTTC

V gene: TRBV20-1
D gene: .
J gene: TRBJ2-3
clone size: many
CDR3 length: 12
CDR3 protein: CSASRGTDTQYF
CDR3 DNA: TGCAGTGCTAGTCGGGGCACAGATACGCAGTATTTT

V gene: TRBV9
D gene: .
J gene: TRBJ2-5
clone size: many
CDR3 length: 15
CDR3 protein: CASSPPSGTTPTQYF
CDR3 DNA: TGTGCCAGCAGCCCACCATCGGGGACCACGCCGACCCAGTACTTC

V gene: TRBV6-6
D gene: .
J gene: TRBJ2-1
clone size: .
CDR3 length: 14
CDR3 protein: CATDQGGSYNEQFF
CDR3 DNA: TGTGCCACCGATCAGGGGGGCTCCTACAATGAGCAGTTCTTC

V gene: TRBV5-4
D gene: .
J gene: TRBJ2-7
clone size: few
CDR3 length: 15
CDR3 protein: CASSLANAGLYEQYF
CDR3 DNA: TGTGCCAGCAGCTTGGCCAATGCCGGGCTCTACGAGCAGTACTTC

V gene: TRBV6-5
D gene: .
J gene: TRBJ2-1
clone size: .
CDR3 length: 15
CDR3 protein: CASSLHRLSYNEQFF
CDR3 DNA: TGTGCCAGCAGTCTACACCGCCTCTCCTACAATGAGCAGTTCTTC

V gene: TRBV28
D gene: .
J gene: TRBJ2-3
clone size: .
CDR3 length: 15
CDR3 protein: CASRGRLRLMDTQYF
CDR3 DNA: TGTGCCAGCAGGGGACGATTACGACTAATGGATACGCAGTATTTT

V gene: TRBV3-1
D gene: .
J gene: TRBJ1-2
clone size: .
CDR3 length: 11
CDR3 protein: CASSQEAGYTF
CDR3 DNA: TGTGCCAGCAGCCAAGAGGCTGGCTACACCTTC

V gene: TRBV25-1
D gene: TRBD1
J gene: TRBJ1-4
clone size: .
CDR3 length: 15
CDR3 protein: CASSEFGRGFEKLFF
CDR3 DNA: TGTGCCAGCAGTGAATTTGGCAGGGGGTTCGAAAAACTGTTTTTT

V gene: TRBV27
D gene: .
J gene: TRBJ1-4
clone size: .
CDR3 length: 14
CDR3 protein: CASSTRAGLEKLFF
CDR3 DNA: TGTGCCAGCTCGACCAGGGCAGGGTTGGAAAAACTGTTTTTT

V gene: TRBV10-3
D gene: TRBD1
J gene: TRBJ1-1
clone size: few
CDR3 length: 15
CDR3 protein: CAISSTGNQNTEAFF
CDR3 DNA: TGTGCCATCAGTTCGACAGGGAACCAGAACACTGAAGCTTTCTTT

V gene: TRBV21-1
D gene: .
J gene: TRBJ2-7
clone size: once
CDR3 length: 17
CDR3 protein: CTSSKGAVWDLPYEQYF
CDR3 DNA: TGTACCAGCAGCAAAGGGGCAGTTTGGGACCTACCCTACGAGCAGTACTTC

V gene: TRBV5-1
D gene: TRBD1
J gene: TRBJ1-3
clone size: .
CDR3 length: 15
CDR3 protein: CASSLARGPGNTIYF
CDR3 DNA: TGCGCCAGCAGCTTGGCCAGGGGGCCTGGAAACACCATATATTTT

V gene: TRBV28
D gene: .
J gene: TRBJ1-2
clone size: few
CDR3 length: 14
CDR3 protein: CASVTPSGNYGYTF
CDR3 DNA: TGTGCCAGCGTCACGCCGAGCGGGAACTATGGCTACACCTTC

V gene: TRBV4-1
D gene: .
J gene: TRBJ1-2
clone size: few
CDR3 length: 15
CDR3 protein: CASSQGDGGWGGYTF
CDR3 DNA: TGCGCCAGCAGCCAAGGGGACGGAGGTTGGGGTGGCTACACCTTC

V gene: TRBV29-1
D gene: TRBD1
J gene: TRBJ2-7
clone size: many
CDR3 length: 13
CDR3 protein: CSAMPGQGYEQYF
CDR3 DNA: TGCAGCGCCATGCCGGGACAGGGCTACGAGCAGTACTTC

V gene: TRBV25-1
D gene: .
J gene: TRBJ2-1
clone size: .
CDR3 length: 16
CDR3 protein: CASSELSSTTYNEQFF
CDR3 DNA: TGTGCCAGCAGTGAATTGAGTTCGACCACCTACAATGAGCAGTTCTTC